This TCR beta chain stems from a study of technical replicates of blood from several donors (dated by TCRdb to about 2017). The CDR3, cysteine through phenylalanine, is 16 amino acids long. The entry retains the CDR3 DNA only, 48 bases that are in frame from base 1. Trimming takes 0 bases from V and 0 bases from J, and the germline ends sit 11 bases apart. Via the germline V gene, CDR1 is SGDLS and CDR2 YYNGEE. Receptor amplification or capture employed the immunoSEQ multiplex PCR assay. Here the immuneACCESS table is served through TCRdb, limited to in-frame sequences with V and J called. Missing clones are a known gap in these copies; in checked studies unresolved V genes cover under half, and the rest lacks a known reason. The sample table contains 80,000 to 90,000 clones; only one count was recorded for just under 95% of them. The leading ten clones occupy over 0.2% of the sample. To note about this clone: The clone's antigen remains unknown. Qualities for individual bases were not recorded, and no much larger clone is one base off.

The chain links TRBV9 with TRBJ2-3; the D segment cannot be called with confidence. The TCR was taken from a human donor in good health. The sample comprised T cells isolated from PBMCs. The DNA sequence follows: TGTGCCAGCAGCGTAGGAGTCGATCCGAGCACAGATACGCAGTATTTT. This encodes CASSVGVDPSTDTQYF.